The rows below give T cell receptor beta chains drawn from one sample of a study of cytotoxic CD8 clonotypes in ibrutinib-treated CLL. Method: immunoSEQ multiplex PCR; TCRdb's copy keeps in-frame clones and lacks some. The sample contains 110,000 to 150,000 clones, approximately 80% of which appear only once. The sample in question was PBMCs, obtained after 12 months of ibrutinib treatment. The receptor set was obtained from a human donor with chronic lymphocytic leukemia. Both conserved end residues are trimmed from each CDR3.

V: TRBV6-6; J: TRBJ1-1; CDR3: ASSRDSHTEAF
V: TRBV9; J: TRBJ2-6; CDR3: ASSVGNRPSSGANVLT
V: TRBV1; J: TRBJ1-2; CDR3: TSRPSGTDYGYT
V: TRBV4-3; J: TRBJ2-2; CDR3: ASSQGFLEGAGELF
V: TRBV7-8; J: TRBJ2-2; CDR3: ASSFSLMTSGSGGELF
V: TRBV30; J: TRBJ2-7; CDR3: AWTVPGGEQY
V: TRBV28; J: TRBJ1-2; CDR3: ASSLSYDGYT
V: TRBV19; J: TRBJ1-2; CDR3: ASSTLQGSYT
V: TRBV9; J: TRBJ2-7; CDR3: ASSVDPTAYEQY
V: TRBV20-1; J: TRBJ1-1; CDR3: SASWNTEAF
V: TRBV29-1; J: TRBJ2-1; CDR3: SVQTSGSNHEQF
V: TRBV27; J: TRBJ2-7; CDR3: ASSLSGDSSYEQY
V: TRBV29-1; J: TRBJ2-7; CDR3: SVAATGGYEQY
V: TRBV23-1; J: TRBJ2-2; CDR3: ASSHWLLARSTGELF
V: TRBV7-8; J: TRBJ1-2; CDR3: ASSFQGAPTNYGYT
V: TRBV27; J: TRBJ2-7; CDR3: ASSSDLENTYEQY
V: TRBV15; J: TRBJ2-7; CDR3: ATSRDRRYEQY
V: TRBV27; J: TRBJ1-1; CDR3: ASSWRGGSTEAF
V: TRBV6-6; J: TRBJ1-2; CDR3: ASSPRSIHYGYT
V: TRBV6-5; J: TRBJ1-2; CDR3: ASSQVGTGLDGYT
V: TRBV7-9; J: TRBJ2-4; CDR3: ASGTGPNLKY
V: TRBV2; J: TRBJ2-2; CDR3: ASRRDVGVGELF
V: TRBV16; J: TRBJ1-1; CDR3: ASSQSVGRKGAEAF